The clone carrying this TCR beta chain came up many times. What it binds is unknown. The sample belongs to a study of T-cell reconstitution after alpha-beta-depleted transplantation in children. Broader study findings: Surviving recipient cells, namely T cells and thymic progenitors, were the source of high day-60 TCRbeta diversity in some patients. T-cell counts and diversity at one year following transplant were attributed mainly to newly produced T cells. As was reported, about two months after transplant, alpha-beta T cells came from several hundred expanded graft clones.

Unique molecular identifiers were incorporated during preparation of the TCRbeta library. TCRdb called the PCR reads again in MiXCR, with one record for every CDR3 protein. The table lists approximately 9,000 distinct CDR3 sequences, approximately 15% of them singletons, with approximately 50% in the top ten. The CDR3 is 13 residues long. Trimming removed 0 bases at V and 12 bases at J, with 14 bases between. Germline V CDR1 and CDR2: SGHVS, FNYEAQ. The sample in question was PBMCs, mostly from graft donor cells, obtained 60 days after TCRalphabeta/CD19-depleted stem cell transplant. This chain connects TRBV7-6 to TRBJ1-1, with D hard to call. The TCR comes from a male patient between 10 and 17 years old who had a stem cell transplant for acute lymphoblastic leukemia, so the T cells may come from the graft donor. CDR3 nucleotide sequence: TGTGCCAGCAGCTTAGCGGGGATGTCTGGGTCTTTCTTT. Translated, it gives CASSLAGMSGSFF.